Each of the 10 T cell receptor beta chains below was sequenced from the same sample in a study of beta chain features in type 1 diabetes (dated by TCRdb to the late 2010s). The paper as a whole reports these results and caveats: Type 1 diabetes patients showed a moderate but significant shortening of TCRB CDR3 length in all four CD4+ subsets.

The library was built by means of the immunoSEQ multiplex PCR assay. The entire amount of isolated RNA was reverse transcribed using the High Capacity cDNA Reverse Transcription Kit, so the sequenced TCRB transcripts were expressed ones. As stored in TCRdb, this immuneACCESS dataset retains in-frame rearrangements with V and J assigned. A fraction of the clones does not appear; measured against another copy, unresolved V genes explain less than half of the discrepancy, and the remainder lacks a known reason. This sample has around 300,000 clones in its table, and about 15% of those were observed once. The ten most abundant clones make up 0.015% of the sample. For these TCRs, the target antigens are not known. Sequenced input: naive CD4+ T cells from blood. Taken with the paper, the label for cell subset or site translates to: true naive CD4+ T cells. These receptors all come from a man aged 18-30 years with type 1 diabetes.

This clone appeared a few times. The chain links TRBV2 to TRBJ1-1, with 7 positions matching TRBD1. The length of the CDR3 is 13 residues. The germline V gene encodes CDR1 SNHLY and CDR2 FYNNEI. Trimming at V came to 1 base and at J to 4 bases, leaving 0 bases not matched to a gene. CDR3 in DNA: TGTGCCAGCAGTGAAGAGGGGGCCACTGAAGCTTTCTTT. Protein sequence: CASSEEGATEAFF.

This clone has only a few counts. The genes are TRBV9 and TRBJ2-7; possible D gene TRBD2, 6 bases. V was clipped by 0 bases and J by 3 bases, with 10 bases between them. This CDR3 comprises 14 residues. Germline V gene sequence: CDR1 SGDLS, CDR2 YYNGEE. Here the CDR3 DNA reads TGTGCCAGCAGCGTAGGGAGGGGCCGCTACGAGCAGTACTTC. Translating it yields CASSVGRGRYEQYF.

The CDR3 loop is CASIGLAGGGSYNEQFF. DNA of the CDR3: TGTGCCAGCATTGGACTAGCGGGGGGGGGCTCCTACAATGAGCAGTTCTTC. The chain is built from TRBV2 and TRBJ2-1; 15 bases map to TRBD2. Losses at the gene ends were 7 bases for V and 0 bases for J; bases not matched to a gene: 4. The germline V gene has CDR1 SNHLY and CDR2 FYNNEI. This CDR3 is built from 17 residues.

This clone has only a few counts. The chain links TRBV15 to TRBJ2-5; TRBD2 might be the D (7 bases). The CDR3 totals 17 residues. Germline CDR1 and CDR2: LNHNV and YYDKDF (reference sequence). V was pared by 0 bases and J by 4 bases, with 18 bases between. Here the CDR3 DNA reads TGTGCCACCAGCAGAGATCTGGGAGGGGGGCGCGGAGAGACCCAGTACTTC. The encoded protein is CATSRDLGGGRGETQYF.

The genes are TRBV5-4 and TRBJ1-4, with D uncertain. Germline V gene data show CDR1 as SGHNT and CDR2 as YYREEE (reference sequence). V was cut by 5 bases and J by 7 bases, with 21 bases left in between. This CDR3 spans 16 amino acids. CDR3 DNA sequence: TGTGCCAGCAGACCAGGACTTAACCCTCGGGCTGAAAAACTGTTTTTT. Residues: CASRPGLNPRAEKLFF.

The rearrangement joins TRBV19 to TRBJ2-7, with TRBD1 matching over 7 bases. The CDR3 consists of 15 residues. The J segment lost 7 bases and the V segment lost 4 bases, leaving 13 bases of the junction unmatched. The germline V gene has CDR1 LNHDA and CDR2 SQIVND (reference sequence). CDR3 nucleotide sequence: TGTGCCAGTAGTAGCGGACAGGTCCACCTTGGGGAGCAGTACTTC. Translating gives CASSSGQVHLGEQYF.

J is TRBJ2-1 and V is TRBV7-2; 9 bases fit TRBD2. CDR3 length: 16 residues. CDR1 and CDR2 (germline): SGHTA, FQGNSA. V gave up 0 bases and J gave up 7 bases; unmatched junction bases: 7. The CDR3 DNA sequence: TGTGCCAGCAGCTTAGCGGCGGGGGGGCTCTTGAATGAGCAGTTCTTC. Encoded protein: CASSLAAGGLLNEQFF.

This clone was seen a handful of times. The chain carries TRBV5-1 and TRBJ2-1; 8 nucleotides agree with TRBD2. Germline V gives CDR1 SGHRS, CDR2 YFSETQ. The J segment lost 5 bases and the V segment lost 1 base, leaving 11 bases of the junction unmatched. The CDR3 has 17 residues. The CDR3 DNA sequence: TGCGCCAGCAGCTTGCGACTAACGGGGGGGACACACAATGAGCAGTTCTTC. Translation: CASSLRLTGGTHNEQFF.

The table lists this clone with a few counts. The chain combines TRBV29-1 with TRBJ2-7; 9 positions agree with TRBD1. After removal of 7 bases from V and 3 bases from J, the junction contained 7 bases not matched to a gene. From germline, CDR1 is SQVTM and CDR2 ANQGSEA. This CDR3 region has 13 residues. The CDR3 spells CSADGGQGYEQYF. The DNA for the CDR3 is TGCAGCGCCGACGGGGGACAGGGCTACGAGCAGTACTTC.

This clone was recorded once. The chain uses TRBV19 and TRBJ2-7, with TRBD1 matching over 11 bases. Germline CDR1 reads LNHDA; CDR2 reads SQIVND (reference sequence). This CDR3 region has 13 residues. After removal of 8 bases from V and 4 bases from J, the junction contained 4 bases not matched to a gene. The CDR3 bases are TGTGCCAGTGGGACAGGGGGGCGGTACGAGCAGTACTTC. The encoded protein is CASGTGGRYEQYF.